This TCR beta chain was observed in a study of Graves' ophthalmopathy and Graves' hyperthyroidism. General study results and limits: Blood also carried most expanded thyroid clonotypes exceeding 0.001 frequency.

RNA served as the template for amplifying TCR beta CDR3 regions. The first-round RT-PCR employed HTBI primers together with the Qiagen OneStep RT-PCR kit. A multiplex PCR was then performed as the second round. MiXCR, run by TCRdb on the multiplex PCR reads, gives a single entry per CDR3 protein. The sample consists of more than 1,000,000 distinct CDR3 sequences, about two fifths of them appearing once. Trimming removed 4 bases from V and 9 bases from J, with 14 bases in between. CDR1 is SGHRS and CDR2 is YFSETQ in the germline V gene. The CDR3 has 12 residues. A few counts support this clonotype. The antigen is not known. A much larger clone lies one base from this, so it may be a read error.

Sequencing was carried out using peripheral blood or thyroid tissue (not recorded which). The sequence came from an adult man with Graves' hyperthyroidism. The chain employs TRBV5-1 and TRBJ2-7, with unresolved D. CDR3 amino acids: CASSTDGHGQYF. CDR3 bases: TGCGCCAGCAGCACGGACGGGCACGGGCAGTACTTC.